This T cell receptor beta chain was documented in a study of T cell clones after liver transplantation. Study-wide context: A pre-transplant mixed lymphocyte reaction with TCRbeta sequencing defined graft-donor-reactive clones followed in post-transplant blood. Apart from a few HCV-positive recipients, transplants were for non-autoimmune, non-viral reasons.

Trimming left V 0 bases short and J 5 bases short, with 11 bases between. Looked up from germline, CDR1 is LGHNA and CDR2 is YSLEER. This CDR3 contains 15 residues. Produced via immunoSEQ multiplex PCR; TCRdb's table is partial and in-frame only. Altogether over 100,000 clones are present, approximately 85% being singletons, with the ten largest covering approximately 0.99%. The sequencing here drew on CD4+ T cells from blood, taken before liver transplant. This receptor was taken from a human donor who received a liver transplant. The J gene is TRBJ1-5, the V gene TRBV4-3, with D unresolved. The CDR3 here is CASSQENMEDQPQHF. The CDR3 bases are TGCGCCAGCAGCCAAGAAAATATGGAGGATCAGCCCCAGCATTTT.